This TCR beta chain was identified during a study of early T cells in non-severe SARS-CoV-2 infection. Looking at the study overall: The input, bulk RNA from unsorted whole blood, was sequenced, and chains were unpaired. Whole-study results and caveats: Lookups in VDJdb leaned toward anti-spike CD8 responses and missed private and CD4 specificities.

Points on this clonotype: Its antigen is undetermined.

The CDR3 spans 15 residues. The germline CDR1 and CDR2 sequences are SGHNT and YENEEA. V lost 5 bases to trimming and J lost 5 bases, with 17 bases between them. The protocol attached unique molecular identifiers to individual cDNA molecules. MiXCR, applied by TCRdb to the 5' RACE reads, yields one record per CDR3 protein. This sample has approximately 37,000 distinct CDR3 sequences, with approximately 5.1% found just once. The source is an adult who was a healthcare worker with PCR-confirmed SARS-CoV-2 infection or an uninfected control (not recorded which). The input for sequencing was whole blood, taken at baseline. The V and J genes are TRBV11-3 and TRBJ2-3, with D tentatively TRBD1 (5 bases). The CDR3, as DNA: TGTGCCAGCAGCACCGGCGACAGTTTAGGAGATACGCAGTATTTT. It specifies CASSTGDSLGDTQYF.